Here is one T cell receptor (beta chain) with its context. This sample is drawn from a study of blood T cell repertoires in COVID-19. The overall study: PBMCs, B-cell-depleted T cells, or T cells were the source of the cDNA or gDNA that made up the material.

The germline gives CDR1 SQVTM, CDR2 ANQGSEA. The CDR3 is made up of 13 amino acids. Germline trimming cut 4 bases from V and 1 base from J; bases unmatched to any gene: 3. In the original processing: Counts of nucleated cells, estimated from reference gene primer amplification, were obtained. Sequenced by immunoSEQ multiplex PCR; TCRdb stores in-frame clones only, minus some. From that table come the V and J calls and clone size; the DNA was used to work out D and trimming. In the table there are about 81,000 clones, approximately 91% of which are singletons. The sequencing sample was made of peripheral blood. This clonotype originated in a man between 65 and 85 years old with acute or convalescent COVID-19. The chain is built from TRBV29-1 and TRBJ1-2; 7 positions agree with TRBD1. The chain's CDR3 is CSVVRQGNYGYTF. As DNA, the CDR3 is TGCAGCGTTGTTAGACAGGGTAACTATGGCTACACCTTC.